These 17 T cell receptor beta chains were sequenced from one sample in a study of blood T cell repertoires in COVID-19. Profiling relied on immunoSEQ multiplex PCR, and the TCRdb table lists in-frame clones only, not all of them. The sample carries 25,000 to 30,000 clones, 70% to 90% recorded once. Sequenced sample: peripheral blood. The receptors were gathered from a man in his 70s with active COVID-19.

This clone was seen a handful of times. J is TRBJ2-7 and V is TRBV6-5; a possible D gene is TRBD2 (6 bases). This CDR3 contains 15 residues. V was clipped by 4 bases and J by 4 bases, with 17 bases between them. CDR1 is MNHEY and CDR2 is SVGAGI in the germline V gene. The CDR3 reads CASSSLGGNRYEQYF. CDR3 in DNA: TGTGCCAGCAGTTCCCTGGGAGGCAATCGGTACGAGCAGTACTTC.

This clone was picked up one time. The V call is TRBV6-5, the J call TRBJ1-5, with 7 bases aligning to TRBD1. After removal of 5 bases from V and 8 bases from J, the junction contained 3 bases not matched to a gene. CDR1 is MNHEY, CDR2 SVGAGI, per germline. This CDR3 is 12 amino acids long. CDR3 loop: CASSHGTEPQHF. In DNA form, the CDR3 reads TGTGCCAGCAGTCACGGGACAGAGCCCCAGCATTTT.

The rearrangement links TRBV6-5 to TRBJ2-5; D is possibly TRBD1 (6 bases). Trimming removed 5 bases at V and 7 bases at J, with 14 bases between. This CDR3 region has 13 residues. Germline lookup yields CDR1 MNHEY and CDR2 SVGAGI. CDR3 coding DNA: TGTGCCAGCAGTATGGGACAACGTGGGACCCAGTACTTC. This encodes CASSMGQRGTQYF.

The chain joins TRBV19 to TRBJ2-2, with 7 nucleotides matching TRBD2. The V gene end was trimmed by 5 bases and the J gene end by 4 bases; junction bases not matched to a gene: 10. The V gene's germline CDR1 is LNHDA and CDR2 SQIVND (reference sequence). CDR3 length equals 16 residues. CDR3: CASSPRPGTTTGELFF. CDR3 sequence (DNA): TGTGCCAGTAGTCCGCGACCCGGGACTACCACCGGGGAGCTGTTTTTT.

This clone came up once. This CDR3 reads CATKLAGEDEQFF. The CDR3 DNA reads TGTGCCACTAAACTAGCGGGGGAGGATGAGCAGTTCTTC. The chain employs TRBV27 and TRBJ2-1; 11 nucleotides agree with TRBD2. This CDR3 comprises 13 residues. In germline, CDR1 is MNHEY, CDR2 SMNVEV (reference sequence). Trimming took 10 bases from V and 8 from J; bases not matched to a gene: 7.

This sequence joins TRBV5-4 and TRBJ1-1; the D is unclear. The CDR3 extends over 14 amino acids. Trimming took off 4 bases at V and 1 base at J, with 11 bases between the two ends. CDR1 and CDR2 from the germline V gene are SGHNT and YYREEE (reference sequence). The CDR3: CASSPSAGNTEAFF. The CDR3 DNA follows: TGTGCCAGCAGCCCGTCGGCAGGGAACACTGAAGCTTTCTTT.

This clone was picked up one time. This chain uses TRBV5-4 with TRBJ2-1; TRBD1 aligns across 9 bases. CDR3 length: 16 amino acids. Germline V gene sequence: CDR1 SGHNT, CDR2 YYREEE (reference sequence). Losses at the gene ends were 3 bases for V and 8 bases for J; bases not matched to a gene: 12. DNA for the CDR3: TGTGCCAGCAGCTCAAGGACAGGGGAGACTCCCGATGAGCAGTTCTTC. It translates to CASSSRTGETPDEQFF.

The chain recombines TRBV29-1 with TRBJ2-2; 8 positions agree with TRBD1. V gave up 6 bases and J gave up 4 bases; unmatched junction bases: 7. The CDR3 loop spans 14 amino acids. Germline lookup yields CDR1 SQVTM and CDR2 ANQGSEA. CDR3 nucleotide sequence: TGCAGCGTACGGACAGGGATGGGCACCGGGGAGCTGTTTTTT. This translates into CSVRTGMGTGELFF.

This clone is a singleton in its sample. The rearrangement links TRBV3-1 (or the pseudogene TRBV3-2) to TRBJ1-1; perhaps TRBD1 as D (6 bases). Germline V gene lookup returns CDR1 LGHDT and CDR2 YNNKEL (reference sequence). V lost 0 bases to trimming and J lost 0 bases, with 11 bases between them. The CDR3 loop spans 16 amino acids. The CDR3 DNA is TGTGCCAGCAGCCAAGACCCCGGACAGATGAACACTGAAGCTTTCTTT. Its protein product is CASSQDPGQMNTEAFF.

The chain carries TRBV27 and TRBJ2-7, with D possibly TRBD2 on 5 matching bases. The germline gives CDR1 MNHEY, CDR2 SMNVEV (reference sequence). The CDR3 runs to 15 residues. Trimming removed 2 bases at V and 3 bases at J, with 14 bases between. The CDR3 is CASSLEGYSHYEQYF. The CDR3 bases are TGTGCCAGCAGTTTAGAGGGCTATTCCCACTACGAGCAGTACTTC.

V gene TRBV3-1 (or the pseudogene TRBV3-2) combines with J gene TRBJ1-5; unclear D gene. The CDR3 has 14 amino acids. Between the trimmed V and J ends, which lost 0 bases and 1 base, there was a span of 4 bases. Per the germline V gene, CDR1 is LGHDT and CDR2 is YNNKEL (reference sequence). CDR3 DNA: TGTGCCAGCAGCCAAGATATGAGCAATCAGCCCCAGCATTTT. Translated, it gives CASSQDMSNQPQHF.

V and J are TRBV19 and TRBJ1-1, with D unclear. The germline V gene encodes CDR1 LNHDA and CDR2 SQIVND (reference sequence). The V and J ends lost 8 bases and 0 bases respectively, with 10 bases between them. The CDR3 extends over 13 amino acids. CDR3 coding DNA: TGTGCCAGTCTAACGACACTGAACACTGAAGCTTTCTTT. Protein: CASLTTLNTEAFF.

This clone was seen a single time. The DNA for the CDR3 is TGTGCCAGCAGCTTTGCTGGGACTAGCGGGGATACAGATACGCAGTATTTT. This translates into CASSFAGTSGDTDTQYF. The chain combines TRBV12-1 with TRBJ2-3; the table assigns TRBD2, which was not confirmed against the DNA. TRBV12-1 is reported as a pseudogene. This CDR3 has 17 residues.

This clone was recorded once. V and J are TRBV3-1 (or the pseudogene TRBV3-2) and TRBJ1-1; 7 nucleotides line up with TRBD1. CDR3 length: 17 residues. CDR1 is LGHDT and CDR2 is YNNKEL in the germline V gene (reference sequence). Trimming removed 0 bases from V and 1 base from J; junction bases left unmatched: 8. DNA of the CDR3: TGTGCCAGCAGCCAAGATCGAGTCCCAGGGGGGAACACTGAAGCTTTCTTT. Its translation: CASSQDRVPGGNTEAFF.

This rearrangement joins TRBV7-3 to TRBJ2-3; D unresolved. This CDR3 is 15 amino acids long. CDR1 is SGHTA and CDR2 is FQGTGA in the germline V gene. The V gene lost 5 bases and the J gene lost 0 bases, with 12 bases spanning the gap. CDR3 in amino acids: CASSDLGSSTDTQYF. CDR3 DNA sequence: TGTGCCAGCAGCGACCTGGGCTCTAGCACAGATACGCAGTATTTT.

This clone appeared once. The chain uses TRBV21-1 and TRBJ1-5. TRBV21-1 constitutes a pseudogene. CDR3 size: 14 residues. The CDR3 spells CASIAGASNQPQHF. The CDR3 coding sequence is TGTGCCAGCATCGCGGGGGCTAGCAATCAGCCCCAGCATTTT.

The V and J genes are TRBV5-5 and TRBJ1-3; TRBD1 aligns across 7 bases. The CDR3 sequence is 15 residues long. V was clipped by 2 bases and J by 1 base; unmatched bases: 3. Germline-derived CDR1 and CDR2 are SGHKS and YYEKEE (reference sequence). CDR3 amino acids: CASSFQGGSGNTIYF. CDR3 DNA: TGTGCCAGCAGCTTCCAGGGGGGATCTGGAAACACCATATATTTT.